The 14 T cell receptor beta chains below all came from one sample that was sequenced in a study of T-cell reconstitution after alpha-beta-depleted transplantation in children. Preparation of the TCRbeta library was carried out with unique molecular identifiers. TCRdb reprocessed the PCR reads with MiXCR, giving one entry per CDR3 protein. Among about 540,000 distinct CDR3 sequences listed, around 17% were seen once. The sequenced sample was PBMCs from the stem cell graft donor, obtained from the stem cell graft. These receptors all stem from a human donor who donated a stem cell graft to a child with acute lymphoblastic leukemia.

There are a few counts of this clonotype. The chain employs TRBV29-1 and TRBJ2-6; 7 nucleotides line up with TRBD1. The CDR3 is 16 residues long. V shed 6 bases, J shed 0 bases, and the junction held 8 bases outside the gene matches. CDR1 and CDR2 (germline): SQVTM, ANQGSEA. The CDR3 loop reads CSVRGQTFSGANVLTF. Written as DNA, the CDR3 is TGCAGCGTGAGGGGACAGACCTTCTCTGGGGCCAACGTCCTGACTTTC.

The CDR3 DNA reads as TGTGCTAGTGGCTGGGCGGGAGGACGTGATGAGCAGTTCTTC. The encoded protein is CASGWAGGRDEQFF. V is TRBV12-5 and J is TRBJ2-1, with 8 bases that match TRBD2. CDR1 and CDR2 from the germline V gene are LGHNT and FRNRAP. Trimming at V came to 6 bases and at J to 8 bases, leaving 9 bases not matched to a gene. The CDR3 extends over 14 amino acids. Combining the CDR3 with reference TRBV12-5 and TRBJ2-1 gives the whole variable domain DARVTQTPRHKVTEMGQEVTMRCQPILGHNTVFWYRQTMMQGLELLAYFRNRAPLDDSGMPKDRFSAEMPDATLATLKIQPSEPRDSAVYFCASGWAGGRDEQFFGPGTRLTVL.

A few counts support this clonotype. V usage is TRBV5-1 and J usage is TRBJ2-1; possibly TRBD2 for D (6 bases). Germline CDR1 SGHRS, CDR2 YFSETQ. The CDR3 extends over 13 amino acids. Deletions cut 2 bases from V and 7 bases from J, with 10 bases between. CDR3 amino acids: CASSLYSGNEQFF. The CDR3, as DNA: TGCGCCAGCAGCTTATACAGCGGGAATGAGCAGTTCTTC. Variable domain in full (rest from reference TRBV5-1 and TRBJ2-1): KAGVTQTPRYLIKTRGQQVTLSCSPISGHRSVSWYQQTPGQGLQFLFEYFSETQRNKGNFPGRFSGRQFSNSRSEMNVSTLELGDSALYLCASSLYSGNEQFFGPGTRLTVL.

The chain carries TRBV12-3 or TRBV12-4 and TRBJ2-7, with D possibly matching TRBD2 (5 bases). The CDR3 consists of 14 residues. Trimming stripped 7 bases from V and 0 bases from J, with 13 bases between. The CDR3 nucleotides read TGTGCCAGCAACCCCAGCGGATACTCCTACGAGCAGTACTTC. Translation: CASNPSGYSYEQYF.

This clonotype appeared a few times. J is TRBJ2-2 and V is TRBV20-1, with TRBD2 matching over 14 bases. This CDR3 is built from 19 residues. Germline CDR1 and CDR2: DFQATT and SNEGSKA (reference sequence). The V segment lost 0 bases and the J segment 4 bases; nucleotides outside the gene matches: 10. CDR3 in amino acids: CSARDPRLAGGPGTGELFF. The CDR3 bases are TGCAGTGCTAGAGACCCTCGACTAGCGGGAGGGCCGGGCACCGGGGAGCTGTTTTTT.

A note on this clonotype: Because the CDR3 is missing its conserved closing phenylalanine or tryptophan, this is likely a read error. This chain links TRBV10-3 with TRBJ2-1, with a tentative D call TRBD2 (6 bases). Deletions cut 0 bases from V and 7 bases from J, with 10 bases between. CDR3 size: 14 residues. CDR1 is ENHRY, CDR2 SYGVKD, per germline. The CDR3 DNA reads TGTGCCATCAGTGAGTCTGGGAGGCAGAATGAGCAGTTCCTC. It translates to CAISESGRQNEQFL.

The V gene is TRBV5-6, the J gene TRBJ2-4; 10 bases are shared with TRBD1. V lost 4 bases to trimming and J lost 4 bases; unmatched junction nucleotides: 8. The CDR3 has 16 amino acids. Looked up from germline, CDR1 is SGHDT and CDR2 is YYEEEE. CDR3 amino acids: CASSQVWDRGKNIQYF. The DNA for the CDR3 is TGTGCCAGCAGCCAGGTGTGGGACAGGGGTAAAAACATTCAGTACTTC.

This clonotype has a handful of counts. The genes are TRBV2 and TRBJ1-2, with D possibly matching TRBD1 (6 bases). V shed 7 bases and J shed 8 bases, with 20 bases lying between them. CDR1 and CDR2 (germline): SNHLY, FYNNEI. The length of the CDR3 is 14 residues. In nucleotides, the CDR3 is TGTGCCAGCACTCTGGCACAGGGTTTTGGAGGCTACACCTTC. Residues: CASTLAQGFGGYTF.

There are a few counts of this clonotype. The rearrangement uses TRBV5-5 and TRBJ2-5; no definite D call. The CDR3 length is 14 residues. With 0 bases removed from V and 4 bases from J, the gap between germline ends came to 10 bases. Germline loops: CDR1 SGHKS, CDR2 YYEKEE (reference sequence). As DNA, the CDR3 is TGTGCCAGCAGCTTGGGGGTAGCACGAGAGACCCAGTACTTC. It specifies CASSLGVARETQYF. Full variable domain (outside the CDR3, taken from reference TRBV5-5 and TRBJ2-5): DAGVTQSPTHLIKTRGQQVTLRCSPISGHKSVSWYQQVLGQGPQFIFQYYEKEERGRGNFPDRFSARQFPNYSSELNVNALLLGDSALYLCASSLGVARETQYFGPGTRLLVL.

This clonotype came up a few times. The chain has TRBV4-1 and TRBJ2-5; 10 nucleotides match TRBD2. Germline V lookup: CDR1 MGHRA, CDR2 YSYEKL. This CDR3 comprises 17 residues. V lost 1 base to trimming and J lost 0 bases; unmatched junction nucleotides: 5. The CDR3 here is CASSQGTSGWYQETQYF. In DNA, the CDR3 is TGCGCCAGCAGCCAAGGGACTAGCGGATGGTACCAAGAGACCCAGTACTTC.

The chain uses TRBV9 and TRBJ2-1, with TRBD2 matching over 8 bases. CDR3 size: 17 residues. Germline V gene sequence: CDR1 SGDLS, CDR2 YYNGEE. V shed 0 bases and J 1 base; nucleotides not matched to a gene: 6. The CDR3 region is CASSVAGGFLSYNEQFF. The CDR3 coding sequence is TGTGCCAGCAGCGTAGCGGGAGGGTTCCTATCCTACAATGAGCAGTTCTTC.

This chain connects TRBV12-3 or TRBV12-4 to TRBJ2-3; 15 nucleotides agree with TRBD2. The CDR3 runs 19 residues. Trimming removed 8 bases from V and 3 bases from J; junction bases left unmatched: 15. CDR3 DNA sequence: TGTGCCAGCTGGAGGACTAGCGGGAGGGCCGACGATAGGACAGATACGCAGTATTTT. Encoded protein: CASWRTSGRADDRTDTQYF.

This clonotype has just a few counts. The chain combines TRBV5-1 with TRBJ2-3; 8 positions match TRBD1. This CDR3 is built from 15 residues. Germline CDR1 SGHRS, CDR2 YFSETQ. The J segment lost 4 bases and the V segment lost 0 bases, leaving 4 bases of the junction unmatched. Here the CDR3 reads CASSLDPGQADTQYF. CDR3 coding DNA: TGCGCCAGCAGCTTGGACCCGGGACAGGCAGATACGCAGTATTTT. Full variable domain (outside the CDR3, taken from reference TRBV5-1 and TRBJ2-3): KAGVTQTPRYLIKTRGQQVTLSCSPISGHRSVSWYQQTPGQGLQFLFEYFSETQRNKGNFPGRFSGRQFSNSRSEMNVSTLELGDSALYLCASSLDPGQADTQYFGPGTRLTVL.

The sample holds a few counts of this clonotype. CDR3 loop: CASSLVGLEQYF. The CDR3 DNA sequence: TGCGCCAGCAGCTTGGTTGGGCTCGAGCAGTACTTC. The chain couples TRBV5-1 to TRBJ2-7; D unresolved. The V end lost 0 bases, the J end lost 6 bases, and 7 bases lay between the germline ends. The CDR3 is made up of 12 amino acids. Germline assignment: CDR1 SGHRS and CDR2 YFSETQ.